Listed below are T cell receptor beta chains from one sample, sequenced in a study of T cell repertoires in cytomegalovirus infection. One entry per CDR3 protein, called by TCRdb with MiXCR from the reads. The sample lists 150,000 to 200,000 distinct CDR3 sequences; roughly 9.8% were seen once. Material: PBMCs. The source is a human donor in good health (CMV status not recorded). Some clones in this sample may be carry-over from other donors' samples. Each CDR3 is given with its conserved first and last residue. D genes are given only for firm matches. Not every row has a clone size; where given, it reads once, few, many or a size class.

size	V	J	D	CDR3	DNA
.	TRBV5-1	TRBJ2-1	.	CASSLSAVAYNEQFF	TGCGCCAGCAGCTTATCAGCTGTTGCCTACAATGAGCAGTTCTTC
few	TRBV2	TRBJ2-3	TRBD2	CASSGWTGLAGGDTQYF	TGTGCCAGCAGCGGGTGGACGGGACTAGCGGGAGGAGATACGCAGTATTTT
many	TRBV7-2	TRBJ1-2	TRBD1	CASSLYRGTGYGYTF	TGTGCCAGCAGCCTATACAGGGGGACGGGCTATGGCTACACCTTC
many	TRBV27	TRBJ2-1	TRBD2	CASSVSSGDSYNEQFF	TGTGCCAGCAGTGTCTCTAGCGGGGACTCCTACAATGAGCAGTTCTTC
.	TRBV29-1	TRBJ1-1	TRBD1	CSVVQTGSNAFF	TGCAGCGTAGTACAGACAGGGTCGAACGCTTTCTTT
medium-sized	TRBV7-2	TRBJ1-5	TRBD1	CASSLEPTGVVVYQPQHF	TGTGCCAGCAGCTTAGAGCCGACAGGGGTGGTTGTGTATCAGCCCCAGCATTTT
.	TRBV28	TRBJ1-4	TRBD1	CASSAPGQGIEKLFF	TGTGCCAGCAGTGCTCCGGGACAGGGAATAGAAAAACTGTTTTTT
few	TRBV7-2	TRBJ2-2	.	CASSPPLAGGELFF	TGTGCCAGCAGCCCTCCCTTAGCCGGCGGGGAGCTGTTTTTT
.	TRBV19	TRBJ2-5	.	CASKPEGGSWETQYF	TGTGCCAGTAAACCCGAAGGGGGAAGCTGGGAGACCCAGTACTTC
many	TRBV7-2	TRBJ2-3	TRBD2	CASSLGLAGEVTQYF	TGTGCCAGCAGCTTAGGGCTAGCGGGAGAGGTTACGCAGTATTTT
few	TRBV7-2	TRBJ2-2	.	CASSLIFGELFF	TGTGCCAGCAGCTTAATATTTGGGGAGCTGTTTTTT
many	TRBV12-3/TRBV12-4	TRBJ1-3	.	CASSLMGAGGNTIYF	TGTGCCAGCAGTTTAATGGGGGCTGGTGGAAACACCATATATTTT
many	TRBV7-2	TRBJ2-7	TRBD2	CASSLGGGPIYEQYF	TGTGCCAGCAGCTTAGGGGGAGGGCCCATCTACGAGCAGTACTTC
few	TRBV18	TRBJ2-1	.	CASSRIGGHEQFF	TGTGCCAGCTCGCGCATCGGGGGCCATGAGCAGTTCTTC
few	TRBV7-6	TRBJ2-3	.	CASSLTDRTDTQYF	TGTGCCAGCAGCTTAACTGACCGCACAGATACGCAGTATTTT
.	TRBV28	TRBJ1-3	TRBD1	CASSSGGSGNNIYF	TGTGCCAGCAGTTCAGGGGGCTCTGGAAACAACATATATTTT
many	TRBV15	TRBJ2-1	TRBD2	CATSRAKTYGGALYNEQFF	TGTGCCACCAGCAGAGCGAAAACTTACGGGGGGGCTCTGTACAATGAGCAGTTCTTC
many	TRBV20-1	TRBJ1-2	TRBD1	CSARGTGVIHGYTF	TGCAGTGCTAGGGGGACAGGGGTTATACATGGCTACACCTTC
many	TRBV7-9	TRBJ2-1	.	CASSSRTGVIDEQFF	TGTGCCAGCAGTTCACGGACCGGGGTAATAGATGAGCAGTTCTTC
many	TRBV7-2	TRBJ1-2	.	CASTSQGLYGYTF	TGTGCCAGTACGTCCCAGGGCCTTTATGGCTACACCTTC
many	TRBV7-2	TRBJ2-7	.	CASSAGTASYEQYF	TGTGCCAGCAGCGCCGGGACTGCCAGCTACGAGCAGTACTTC
few	TRBV6-5	TRBJ1-1	TRBD1	CASSFLQGGRTEAFF	TGTGCCAGCAGTTTCCTACAGGGGGGAAGAACTGAAGCTTTCTTT
many	TRBV7-8	TRBJ1-1	.	CASSLGGKGRSMNTEAFF	TGTGCCAGCAGCTTAGGTGGTAAAGGGCGCTCTATGAACACTGAAGCTTTCTTT
many	TRBV28	TRBJ1-5	TRBD1	CASKMTGGMGNQPQHF	TGTGCCAGCAAAATGACAGGGGGCATGGGCAATCAGCCCCAGCATTTT
.	TRBV10-3	TRBJ1-5	.	CAINAGSEQPQHF	TGTGCCATCAACGCGGGATCGGAACAGCCCCAGCATTTT
.	TRBV2	TRBJ2-2	.	CASSVDRSNTGELFF	TGTGCCAGCAGTGTAGACCGCTCGAACACCGGGGAGCTGTTTTTT
many	TRBV20-1	TRBJ1-2	.	CSARAMPLTGSNYGYTF	TGCAGTGCTAGGGCCATGCCCCTAACCGGGTCTAACTATGGCTACACCTTC
many	TRBV7-2	TRBJ2-6	.	CASSLGSFGAGGHSLNSGANVLTF	TGTGCCAGCAGCTTAGGCTCCTTTGGGGCAGGGGGGCATAGCCTCAACTCTGGGGCCAACGTCCTGACTTTC
many	TRBV7-2	TRBJ1-2	.	CASSYGTDYGYTF	TGTGCCAGCAGCTATGGGACCGACTATGGCTACACCTTC
few	TRBV27	TRBJ1-1	TRBD1	CASRTDRVNTEAFF	TGTGCCAGCAGAACCGACAGGGTTAACACTGAAGCTTTCTTT
few	TRBV2	TRBJ1-5	.	CASSEGYRNQPQHF	TGTGCCAGCAGTGAAGGGTACAGAAATCAGCCCCAGCATTTT
.	TRBV19	TRBJ1-5	.	CASIGAQGQPQHF	TGTGCCAGTATAGGGGCACAAGGACAGCCCCAGCATTTT
many	TRBV28	TRBJ1-1	.	CASSLSDQGYSAFF	TGTGCCAGCAGTTTATCAGATCAGGGGTATTCGGCTTTCTTT
few	TRBV28	TRBJ1-1	.	CASSRGGIRVWNTEAFF	TGTGCCAGCAGCCGAGGAGGGATCAGGGTCTGGAACACTGAAGCTTTCTTT
many	TRBV7-2	TRBJ1-2	TRBD1	CASSLVPSTGVGSYGYTF	TGTGCCAGCAGCTTAGTTCCGTCCACAGGGGTGGGTAGCTATGGCTACACCTTC
.	TRBV20-1	TRBJ2-5	TRBD2	CSAGAGGPTETQYF	TGCAGTGCTGGGGCGGGGGGGCCGACGGAGACCCAGTACTTC
many	TRBV7-8	TRBJ1-2	.	CASSLEWSAGGGYTF	TGTGCCAGCAGCTTAGAGTGGTCGGCAGGAGGTGGCTACACCTTC
.	TRBV5-1	TRBJ2-3	TRBD2	CASSWLAGVTSDTQYF	TGCGCCAGCAGCTGGCTAGCGGGAGTTACCTCAGATACGCAGTATTTT
few	TRBV6-2/TRBV6-3	TRBJ2-1	.	CASATGFPVLREQFF	TGTGCCAGCGCAACGGGCTTCCCAGTCCTTCGGGAGCAGTTCTTC
many	TRBV7-2	TRBJ1-6	.	CASTPEGNSPLHF	TGTGCCAGCACCCCCGAGGGGAATTCACCCCTCCACTTT
few	TRBV5-1	TRBJ2-7	TRBD2	CASSLRMGGSYEQYF	TGCGCCAGCAGCTTGAGAATGGGGGGGTCCTACGAGCAGTACTTC
many	TRBV7-2	TRBJ2-2	.	CASSLDRITNTGELFF	TGTGCCAGCAGCCTCGACAGGATCACGAACACCGGGGAGCTGTTTTTT
.	TRBV20-1	TRBJ2-3	.	CSARSLGRARGGTDTQYF	TGCAGTGCTAGAAGTCTCGGTCGGGCGCGGGGTGGCACAGATACGCAGTATTTT
.	TRBV29-1	TRBJ2-7	.	CSVGVDLSSYEQYF	TGCAGCGTTGGGGTAGACCTCAGCTCCTACGAGCAGTACTTC
many	TRBV7-2	TRBJ2-7	.	CASSFRAFYEQYF	TGTGCCAGCAGCTTTCGAGCCTTCTACGAGCAGTACTTC
many	TRBV7-6	TRBJ1-1	TRBD1	CASSEGTGGTEAFF	TGTGCCAGCAGCGAAGGGACAGGGGGCACTGAAGCTTTCTTT
many	TRBV2	TRBJ2-6	.	CASEASLGANVLTF	TGTGCCAGTGAGGCCAGTTTAGGGGCCAACGTCCTGACTTTC
many	TRBV28	TRBJ1-3	.	CASSLEDFSGNTIYF	TGTGCCAGCAGTTTGGAGGACTTCTCTGGAAACACCATATATTTT
many	TRBV7-2	TRBJ2-1	.	CASSSGSEYNEQFF	TGTGCCAGCAGCTCGGGGAGCGAATACAATGAGCAGTTCTTC
many	TRBV7-2	TRBJ1-1	.	CASSPRGGFQNTEAFF	TGTGCCAGCAGCCCCCGCGGGGGGTTTCAGAACACTGAAGCTTTCTTT
.	TRBV12-3/TRBV12-4	TRBJ2-1	TRBD2	CASTIPGGVQYNEQFF	TGTGCCAGCACTATCCCGGGGGGGGTCCAGTACAATGAGCAGTTCTTC
many	TRBV7-2	TRBJ2-5	TRBD2	CASRHSGIETQYF	TGTGCCAGCAGGCACAGCGGGATAGAGACCCAGTACTTC
few	TRBV19	TRBJ2-1	TRBD1	CASSTGTVINEQFF	TGTGCCAGTAGCACCGGGACAGTTATCAATGAGCAGTTCTTC
many	TRBV7-9	TRBJ2-3	.	CASSPLFDAWVTDTQYF	TGTGCCAGCAGTCCACTTTTTGACGCATGGGTCACAGATACGCAGTATTTT
many	TRBV7-2	TRBJ2-1	.	CASSKTGSGNEQFF	TGTGCCAGCAGCAAGACAGGTTCTGGCAATGAGCAGTTCTTC
few	TRBV29-1	TRBJ2-7	TRBD2	CSVETSGREGTYEQYF	TGCAGCGTTGAAACTAGTGGACGGGAGGGGACCTACGAGCAGTACTTC
.	TRBV20-1	TRBJ2-7	TRBD1	CSVRTGTGGAEQYF	TGCAGTGTTAGAACCGGGACAGGGGGCGCCGAGCAGTACTTC
many	TRBV7-9	TRBJ1-1	TRBD1	CASSSQGTDTEAFF	TGTGCCAGCAGCTCTCAGGGGACAGACACTGAAGCTTTCTTT
.	TRBV10-3	TRBJ2-1	TRBD2	CAISDRLADTNEQFF	TGTGCCATCAGTGATCGACTAGCGGACACCAATGAGCAGTTCTTC